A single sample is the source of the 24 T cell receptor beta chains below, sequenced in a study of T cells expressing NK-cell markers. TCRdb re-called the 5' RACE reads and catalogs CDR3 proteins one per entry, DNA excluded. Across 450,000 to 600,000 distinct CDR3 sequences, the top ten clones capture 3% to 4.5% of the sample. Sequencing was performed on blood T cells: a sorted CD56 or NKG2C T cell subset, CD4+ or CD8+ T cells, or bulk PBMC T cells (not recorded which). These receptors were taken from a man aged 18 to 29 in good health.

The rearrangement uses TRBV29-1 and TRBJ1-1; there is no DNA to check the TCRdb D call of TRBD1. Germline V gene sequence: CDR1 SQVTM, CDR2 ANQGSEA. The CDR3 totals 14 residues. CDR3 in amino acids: CSALGHGRSTEAFF.

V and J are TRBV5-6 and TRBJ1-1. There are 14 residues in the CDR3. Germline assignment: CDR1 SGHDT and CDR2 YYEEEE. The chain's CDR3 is CASSNYGENTEAFF.

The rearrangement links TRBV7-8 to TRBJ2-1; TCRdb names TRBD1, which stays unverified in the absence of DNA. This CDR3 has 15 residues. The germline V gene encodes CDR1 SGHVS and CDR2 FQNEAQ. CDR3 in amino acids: CASSLVGTAFGEQFF.

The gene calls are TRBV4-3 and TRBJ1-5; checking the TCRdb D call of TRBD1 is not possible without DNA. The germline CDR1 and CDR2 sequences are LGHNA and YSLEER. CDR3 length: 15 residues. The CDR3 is CASSQYQGDNQPQHF.

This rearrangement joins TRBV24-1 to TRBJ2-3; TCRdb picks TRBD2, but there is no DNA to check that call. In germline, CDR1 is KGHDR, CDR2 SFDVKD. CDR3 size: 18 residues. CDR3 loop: CATSDPNIAGTSTDTQYF.

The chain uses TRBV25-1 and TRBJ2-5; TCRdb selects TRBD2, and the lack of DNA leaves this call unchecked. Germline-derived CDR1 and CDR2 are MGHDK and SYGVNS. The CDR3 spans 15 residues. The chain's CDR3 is CASSERRGRRETQYF.

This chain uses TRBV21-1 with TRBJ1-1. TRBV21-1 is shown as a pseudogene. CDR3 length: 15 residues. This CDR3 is CASSKMTDEETEAFF.

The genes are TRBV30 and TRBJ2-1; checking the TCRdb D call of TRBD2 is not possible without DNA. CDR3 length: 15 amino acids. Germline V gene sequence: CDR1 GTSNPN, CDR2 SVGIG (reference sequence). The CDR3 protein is CAWSVIVREKHEQFF. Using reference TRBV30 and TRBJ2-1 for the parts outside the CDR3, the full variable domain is SQTIHQWPATLVQPVGSPLSLECTVEGTSNPNLYWYRQAAGRGLQLLFYSVGIGQISSEVPQNLSASRPQDRQFILSSKKLLLSDSGFYLCAWSVIVREKHEQFFGPGTRLTVL.

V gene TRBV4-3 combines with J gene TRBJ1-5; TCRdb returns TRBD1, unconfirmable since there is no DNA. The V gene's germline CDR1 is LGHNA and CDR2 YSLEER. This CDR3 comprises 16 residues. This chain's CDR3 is CASSQEIIGGDQPQHF.

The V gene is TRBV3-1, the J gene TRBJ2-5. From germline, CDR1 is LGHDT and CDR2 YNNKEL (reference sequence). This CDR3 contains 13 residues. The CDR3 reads CASSQTVQETQYF.

The CDR3 here is CASSEGVKETDTQYF. V gene TRBV2 combines with J gene TRBJ2-3. The germline V gene encodes CDR1 SNHLY and CDR2 FYNNEI. The CDR3 is 15 amino acids.

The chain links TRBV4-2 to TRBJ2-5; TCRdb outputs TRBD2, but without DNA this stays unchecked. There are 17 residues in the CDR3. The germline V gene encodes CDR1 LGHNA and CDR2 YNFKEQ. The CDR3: CASSQESGPAGGHLWYF.

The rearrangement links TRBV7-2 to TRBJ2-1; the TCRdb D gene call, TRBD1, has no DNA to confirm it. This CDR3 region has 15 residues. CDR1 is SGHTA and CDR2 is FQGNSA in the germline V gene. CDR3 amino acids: CASSSGGQGRNEQFF.

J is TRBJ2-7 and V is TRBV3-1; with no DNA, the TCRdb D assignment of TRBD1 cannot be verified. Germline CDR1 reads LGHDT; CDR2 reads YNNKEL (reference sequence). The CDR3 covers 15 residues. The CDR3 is CASSPPGGGRGEQYF.

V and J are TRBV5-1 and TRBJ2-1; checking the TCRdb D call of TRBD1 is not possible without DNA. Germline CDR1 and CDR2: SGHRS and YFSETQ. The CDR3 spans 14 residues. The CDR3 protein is CASRGQGRNNEQFF.

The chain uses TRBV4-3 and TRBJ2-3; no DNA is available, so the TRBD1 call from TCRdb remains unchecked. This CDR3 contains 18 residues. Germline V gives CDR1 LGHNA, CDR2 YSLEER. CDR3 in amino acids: CASSQDRLGGYSTDTQYF.

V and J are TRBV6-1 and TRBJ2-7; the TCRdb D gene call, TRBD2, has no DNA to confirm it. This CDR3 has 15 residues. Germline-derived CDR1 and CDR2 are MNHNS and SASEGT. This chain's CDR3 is CASSQAVLVTGEQYF.

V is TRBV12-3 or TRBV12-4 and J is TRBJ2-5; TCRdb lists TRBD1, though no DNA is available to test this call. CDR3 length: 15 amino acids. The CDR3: CASSSATSKRGTQYF.

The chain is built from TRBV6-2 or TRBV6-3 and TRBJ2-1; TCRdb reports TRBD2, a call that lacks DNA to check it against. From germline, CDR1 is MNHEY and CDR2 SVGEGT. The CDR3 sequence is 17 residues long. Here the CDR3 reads CASSPLQTSGRAGEQFF.

The CDR3 is CASSFLGGRGDYEQYF. The chain is built from TRBV12-3 or TRBV12-4 and TRBJ2-7; TCRdb gives TRBD2 as the D gene, but with no DNA this cannot be confirmed. The CDR3 runs 16 residues.

CDR3 protein: CASSQGAGGTIYYNEQFF. The chain combines TRBV4-1 with TRBJ2-1; the D gene TCRdb calls, TRBD2, cannot be checked with no DNA. The CDR3 loop spans 18 amino acids. Germline CDR1 is MGHRA and CDR2 is YSYEKL.

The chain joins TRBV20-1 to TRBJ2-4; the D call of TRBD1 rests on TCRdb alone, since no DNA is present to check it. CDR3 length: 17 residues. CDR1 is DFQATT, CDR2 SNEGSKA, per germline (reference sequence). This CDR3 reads CSNLTPPGQGAKNIQYF.

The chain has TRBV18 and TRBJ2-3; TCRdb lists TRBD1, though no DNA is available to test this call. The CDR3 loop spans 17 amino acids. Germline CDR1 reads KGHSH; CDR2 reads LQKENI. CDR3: CASSLQTRGRGTDTQYF.

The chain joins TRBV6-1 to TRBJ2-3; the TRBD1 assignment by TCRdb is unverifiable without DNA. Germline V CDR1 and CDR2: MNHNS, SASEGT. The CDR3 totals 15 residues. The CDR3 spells CASSEGSGGRDTQYF.